This T cell receptor (beta chain) derives from a study of human thymus T cells. Regarding this clone: Its cognate antigen is unknown.

This CDR3 contains 14 residues. V lost 2 bases, J lost 7 bases, and 12 bases lay in between. Germline-derived CDR1 and CDR2 are LNHDA and SQIVND (reference sequence). Profiling relied on immunoSEQ multiplex PCR, and the TCRdb table lists in-frame clones only, not all of them. This sample yields tens of thousands of clones, of which 90% to 95% are seen a single time; approximately 0.031% belongs to the top ten. The thymus was resected at corrective cardiac surgery. Infants served as donors; they were healthy and Finnish and were having corrective surgery for congenital heart defects. Findings of the study overall: Overlap was high between thymic repertoires from unrelated individuals, as reported in related research. Gene usage (both V and J) appeared biased in thymic and blood repertoires.

The sequence came from a girl under three years old with a congenital heart defect but otherwise immunologically healthy. The gene calls are TRBV19 and TRBJ1-5; D gene ambiguous. The specimen was thymus tissue. In DNA, the CDR3 is TGTGCCAGTAGTATATCTGAGAGTCACCAGCCCCAGCATTTT. Its translation is CASSISESHQPQHF.